The clone carrying this T cell receptor beta chain was recorded a few times. This specimen comes from a study of radiotherapy plus CTLA-4 blockade in lung cancer. TCRdb keeps only in-frame clones here, not all; method: immunoSEQ multiplex PCR. The top ten hold about 9% of the sample, which has some 50,000 clones, around 76% seen once. The ends lost 4 bases at V and 6 bases at J; junction bases unmatched: 15. Germline assignment: CDR1 MNHNS and CDR2 SASEGT. The CDR3 extends over 17 amino acids. The chain is built from TRBV6-1 and TRBJ1-5, with 7 bases identical to TRBD1. The TCR sequence derives from a human donor with non-small cell lung cancer who had stable disease on radiotherapy plus ipilimumab. Specimen: peripheral blood, collected from a patient treated with radiotherapy plus ipilimumab. The CDR3 region has the DNA TGTGCCAGCAGTGGTCGGATGGACAGGCGGCGAGGTCAGCCCCAGCATTTT. Protein product: CASSGRMDRRRGQPQHF.